One sample yielded the 6 T cell receptor beta chains listed below, sequenced in a study of T-cell reconstitution after alpha-beta-depleted transplantation in children. This sample's TCRbeta library carried unique molecular identifier barcodes. TCRdb reprocessed the PCR reads with MiXCR, giving one entry per CDR3 protein. Here the sample spans 250,000 or so distinct CDR3 sequences, approximately 24% being singletons. This specimen was PBMCs, mostly from graft donor cells, taken 360 days after TCRalphabeta/CD19-depleted stem cell transplant. Every receptor here comes from a female patient aged 2 to 10 who had a stem cell transplant for congenital amegakaryocytic thrombocytopenia, so the T cells may come from the graft donor.

This clonotype was seen ten or more times. V is TRBV29-1 and J is TRBJ2-3; D remains unclear. Germline V gene data show CDR1 as SQVTM and CDR2 as ANQGSEA. This CDR3 region has 15 residues. Trimming removed 0 bases at V and 2 bases at J, with 12 bases between. The CDR3 DNA sequence: TGCAGCGTTGAAGATAGGACCGTTTCCACAGATACGCAGTATTTT. Amino acid sequence: CSVEDRTVSTDTQYF.

In its sample, this clonotype was seen a few times. This chain connects TRBV4-1 to TRBJ2-3, with 9 bases fitting TRBD2. J gave up 0 bases and V 0 bases, and 4 bases lay outside the gene matches. The CDR3 consists of 17 residues. Looked up from germline, CDR1 is MGHRA and CDR2 is YSYEKL. CDR3 coding DNA: TGCGCCAGCAGCCAAGATCTAGCGGGGACGAGCACAGATACGCAGTATTTT. It codes for CASSQDLAGTSTDTQYF.

V usage is TRBV12-3 or TRBV12-4 and J usage is TRBJ1-2; D gene unclear. Trimming left V 6 bases short and J 8 bases short, with 19 bases between. The CDR3 sequence is 14 residues long. DNA for the CDR3: TGTGCCAGCAGCTGGAGAGGAGTAAGGGAAGGCTACACCTTC. Protein sequence: CASSWRGVREGYTF.

This clonotype was picked up many times. V and J are TRBV12-3 or TRBV12-4 and TRBJ2-7, with TRBD1 matching 8 bases. Germline trimming cut 5 bases from V and 2 bases from J; bases unmatched to any gene: 8. This CDR3 spans 15 amino acids. The CDR3 loop is CASSPDRGITYEQYF. The CDR3 nucleotides read TGTGCCAGCAGTCCTGACAGGGGCATAACCTACGAGCAGTACTTC.

This clonotype was observed a few times. The rearrangement uses TRBV10-3 and TRBJ2-1; D not resolved. The V gene lost 7 bases and the J gene lost 1 base, with 14 bases spanning the gap. The CDR3 length is 15 residues. From germline, CDR1 is ENHRY and CDR2 SYGVKD. The CDR3 DNA sequence: TGTGCCATCAACCCACAAGGGCCGTCCTACAATGAGCAGTTCTTC. Translation gives CAINPQGPSYNEQFF.

Written as DNA, the CDR3 is TGCAGTGCTAGAAAGCTGGACAGCAGTTATGGCTACACCTTC. This codes for CSARKLDSSYGYTF. The V and J genes are TRBV20-1 and TRBJ1-2, with D possibly matching TRBD1 (6 bases). This CDR3 has 14 residues. Trimming pared 2 bases from V and 5 bases from J, leaving 15 bases between. Per the germline V gene, CDR1 is DFQATT and CDR2 is SNEGSKA (reference sequence).